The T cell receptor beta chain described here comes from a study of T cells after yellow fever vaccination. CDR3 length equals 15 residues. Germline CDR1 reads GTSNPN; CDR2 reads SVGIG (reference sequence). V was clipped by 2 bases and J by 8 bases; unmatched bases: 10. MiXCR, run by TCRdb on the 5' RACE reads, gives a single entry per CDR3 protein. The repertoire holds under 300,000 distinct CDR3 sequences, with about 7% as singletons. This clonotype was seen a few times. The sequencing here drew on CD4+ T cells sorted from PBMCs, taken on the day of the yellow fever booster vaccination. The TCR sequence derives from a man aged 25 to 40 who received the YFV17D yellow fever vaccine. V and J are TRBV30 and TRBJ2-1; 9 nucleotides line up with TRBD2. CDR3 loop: CAWSIGSGSAHEQFF. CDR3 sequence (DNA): TGTGCCTGGAGTATCGGTAGCGGGAGTGCCCATGAGCAGTTCTTC.